This T cell receptor (beta chain) emerged from a study of CD8+ T cells in alopecia areata. Notes on the study in general: It was lesional scalp, especially alopecia totalis/universalis, that showed higher clonality than normal scalp. Sequencing of scalp tissue also captures the resident alphabeta T cells of normal skin.

Remarks on this clone: Its antigen is not identified.

The sequencing template was cDNA reverse transcribed from extracted RNA. Using immunoSEQ multiplex PCR, the repertoire was profiled, and TCRdb retains in-frame clones only, with some absent. The table lists about 200,000 clones, about three fifths of them singletons. This CDR3 spans 14 amino acids. Looked up from germline, CDR1 is SGHRS and CDR2 is YFSETQ. V shed 2 bases and J shed 3 bases, with 11 bases lying between them. The rearrangement uses TRBV5-1 and TRBJ2-5; tentative D call: TRBD1 (5 bases). This TCR was recovered from a human donor with alopecia areata. The starting material was CD4+ T cells sorted from blood, obtained at week 0. The chain's CDR3 is CASSFPDTEETQYF. The DNA for the CDR3 is TGCGCCAGCAGCTTCCCGGACACAGAAGAGACCCAGTACTTC.